Presented here are 6 T cell receptor beta chains from one specimen sequenced in a study of a mutant IDH1 vaccine in newly diagnosed glioma. Time point defined: baseline, week 1 (first vaccination visit). Treatment of the sample: pre-vaccination baseline after standard-of-care therapy. Sequenced by immunoSEQ multiplex PCR; TCRdb stores in-frame clones only, minus some. The sample includes about 50,000 clones, roughly 90% of them seen just once. The source was PBMCs, collected from a glioma patient treated with radiotherapy, temozolomide or both. The receptors stem from a man aged 40-55 years with glioma.

The chain has TRBV7-9 and TRBJ1-2; D may be TRBD1 (5 bases). The CDR3 loop spans 14 amino acids. CDR1 is SEHNR, CDR2 FQNEAQ, per germline (reference sequence). V dropped 6 bases and J dropped 3 bases, with 14 bases sitting between them. The CDR3 region has the DNA TGTGCCAGCAGAGAACAGACAGATTACTATGGCTACACCTTC. Amino acid sequence: CASREQTDYYGYTF.

In its sample, this clone was seen once. At one end the junction does not follow the germline gene, possibly because of a read error. The chain joins TRBV7-7 to TRBJ2-5, with 10 nucleotides matching TRBD2. CDR3 length equals 16 residues. From germline, CDR1 is SSHAT and CDR2 FNYEAQ (reference sequence). The chain's CDR3 is CASSLHPAGGSETQYF. CDR3 DNA: TGTGCTAGCAGCTTACACCCAGCGGGAGGGTCGGAGACCCAGTACTTC. The full variable domain, with the rest looked up from reference TRBV7-7 and TRBJ2-5, is GAGVSQSPRYKVTKRGQDVTLRCDPISSHATLYWYQQALGQGPEFLTYFNYEAQPDKSGLPSDRFSAERPEGSISTLTIQRTEQRDSAMYRCASSLHPAGGSETQYFGPGTRLLVL.

This clone showed up just once. The gene calls are TRBV9 and TRBJ2-3; 11 nucleotides line up with TRBD2. Per the germline V gene, CDR1 is SGDLS and CDR2 is YYNGEE. The CDR3 contains 15 residues. After removal of 2 bases from V and 4 bases from J, the junction contained 3 bases not matched to a gene. The CDR3 here is CASSVSGRGPDTQYF. DNA for the CDR3: TGTGCCAGCAGCGTTAGCGGGAGGGGCCCAGATACGCAGTATTTT.

This clone showed up just once. The gene calls are TRBV6-5 and TRBJ2-7; D is ambiguous. The V and J ends lost 2 bases and 6 bases respectively, with 17 bases between them. CDR1 is MNHEY and CDR2 is SVGAGI in the germline V gene. CDR3 length: 15 amino acids. The CDR3 region has the DNA TGTGCCAGCAGTTACAAAAAGATACGGGTCCTCGAGCAGTACTTC. This translates into CASSYKKIRVLEQYF.

The chain uses TRBV11-2 and TRBJ2-7, with 10 bases fitting TRBD1. There are 12 residues in the CDR3. Germline loops: CDR1 SGHAT, CDR2 FQNNGV. J was trimmed by 7 bases and V by 9 bases; bases with no gene match: 6. CDR3 protein: CASKDRGVEQYF. The CDR3 nucleotides read TGTGCCAGTAAGGACAGGGGGGTAGAGCAGTACTTC.

The CDR3 here is CASSGQGGNQPQHF. In DNA, the CDR3 is TGTGCCAGCAGTGGGCAGGGGGGCAATCAGCCCCAGCATTTT. The chain links TRBV2 to TRBJ1-5; the match to TRBD1 covers 7 bases. The germline CDR1 and CDR2 sequences are SNHLY and FYNNEI. The ends lost 4 bases at V and 2 bases at J; junction bases unmatched: 2. This CDR3 comprises 14 residues.